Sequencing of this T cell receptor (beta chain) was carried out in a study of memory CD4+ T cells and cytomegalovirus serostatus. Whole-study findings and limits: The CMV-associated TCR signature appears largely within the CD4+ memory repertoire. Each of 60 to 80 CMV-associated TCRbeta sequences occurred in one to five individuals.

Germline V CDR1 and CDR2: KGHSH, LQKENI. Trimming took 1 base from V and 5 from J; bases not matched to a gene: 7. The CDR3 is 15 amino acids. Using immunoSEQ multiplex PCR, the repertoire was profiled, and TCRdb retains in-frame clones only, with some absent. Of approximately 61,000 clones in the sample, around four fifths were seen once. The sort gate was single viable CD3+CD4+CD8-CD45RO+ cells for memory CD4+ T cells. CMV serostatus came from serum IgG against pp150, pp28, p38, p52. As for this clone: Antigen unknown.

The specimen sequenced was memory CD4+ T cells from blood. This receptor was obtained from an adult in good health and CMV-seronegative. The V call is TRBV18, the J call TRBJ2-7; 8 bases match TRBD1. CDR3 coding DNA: TGTGCCAGCTCACCACGGGAACAGGGGGGCCACGAGCAGTACTTC. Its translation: CASSPREQGGHEQYF.